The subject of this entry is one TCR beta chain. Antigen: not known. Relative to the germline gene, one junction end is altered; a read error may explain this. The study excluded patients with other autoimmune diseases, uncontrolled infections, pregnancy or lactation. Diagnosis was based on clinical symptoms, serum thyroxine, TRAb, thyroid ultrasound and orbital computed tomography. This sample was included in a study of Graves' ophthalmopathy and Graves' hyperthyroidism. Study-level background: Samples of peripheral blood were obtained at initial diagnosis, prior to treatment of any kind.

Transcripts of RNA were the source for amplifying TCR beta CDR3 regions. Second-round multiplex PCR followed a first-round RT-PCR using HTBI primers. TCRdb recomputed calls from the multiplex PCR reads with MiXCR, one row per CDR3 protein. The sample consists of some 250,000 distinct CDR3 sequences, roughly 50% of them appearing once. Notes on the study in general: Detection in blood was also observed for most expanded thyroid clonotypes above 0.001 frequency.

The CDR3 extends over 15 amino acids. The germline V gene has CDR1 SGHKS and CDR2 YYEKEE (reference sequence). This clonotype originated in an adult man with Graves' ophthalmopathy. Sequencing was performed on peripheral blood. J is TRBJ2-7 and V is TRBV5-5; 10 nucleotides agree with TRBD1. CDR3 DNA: TGCGCCAGCGGCTCTCGGACAGGGGGAGGCGACGAGCAGTACTTC. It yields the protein CASGSRTGGGDEQYF.